This T cell receptor (beta chain) originates from a study of a mutant IDH1 vaccine in newly diagnosed glioma. In the study overall: Prior therapy was radiotherapy, temozolomide, or both; most received both.

After removal of 4 bases from V and 8 bases from J, the junction contained 7 bases not matched to a gene. The CDR3 sequence is 14 residues long. Germline V gives CDR1 SGHDT, CDR2 YYEEEE. Data came from immunoSEQ multiplex PCR; TCRdb stores just in-frame clones and leaves some out. In the table there are 80,000 to 100,000 clones, over 70% of which are singletons. Noted time point: baseline, week 1 (first vaccination visit). As to treatment: pre-vaccination baseline after standard-of-care therapy. This clonotype originated in a man aged 40-49 years with glioma. Some clones in this sample may be carry-over from other donors' samples. The specimen comprised PBMCs, sampled from a glioma patient treated with radiotherapy, temozolomide or both. The J gene is TRBJ2-1, the V gene TRBV5-6, with TRBD1 matching 9 bases. DNA for the CDR3: TGTGCCAGCAGCCTGTGGACAGGGGTCGATGAGCAGTTCTTC. Translation: CASSLWTGVDEQFF.